These 16 T cell receptor beta chains originate from one sample sequenced in a study of graft-versus-host responses after intestinal transplantation. The data were produced by immunoSEQ multiplex PCR, yet TCRdb's version contains in-frame clones alone and is incomplete. The table records roughly 60,000 clones, more than 75% of them present only once. The sample here was PBMCs, taken about 120 days after intestinal transplantation. These receptors all stem from a human patient who received an intestinal transplant, so some T cells may come from the graft donor.

The gene calls are TRBV9 and TRBJ2-5; D not resolved. The J call may be wrong; the DNA end is better matched by TRBJ2-7. Germline CDR1 SGDLS, CDR2 YYNGEE. CDR3 length: 15 amino acids. The CDR3 sequence is CASSVAVESTYEQYF. The CDR3 DNA reads as TGTGCCAGCAGCGTAGCTGTAGAGTCAACCTACGAGCAGTACTTC.

The chain uses TRBV30 and TRBJ2-2, with TRBD2 as a possible D gene (6 bases). There are 15 residues in the CDR3. The germline V and J ends were trimmed by 8 bases and 3 bases, with 19 bases remaining between them. Germline V gene lookup returns CDR1 GTSNPN and CDR2 SVGIG (reference sequence). The CDR3 sequence: CAGLRPSAYTGELFF. The CDR3 DNA sequence: TGTGCCGGGCTAAGGCCTAGCGCTTACACCGGGGAGCTGTTTTTT.

The chain is built from TRBV11-3 and TRBJ2-7, with 10 bases matching TRBD1. This CDR3 has 14 residues. Per the germline V gene, CDR1 is SGHNT and CDR2 is YENEEA. The trim removed 5 bases at V and 5 bases at J, leaving 6 bases unmatched. Here the CDR3 reads CASSQDRGSHEQYF. CDR3 in DNA: TGTGCCAGCAGCCAGGACAGGGGGTCCCACGAGCAGTACTTC.

The V call is TRBV19, the J call TRBJ1-2; D not certain. CDR3 length equals 12 residues. Trimming took 0 bases from V and 8 from J, leaving 7 bases between them. Looked up from germline, CDR1 is LNHDA and CDR2 is SQIVND (reference sequence). The CDR3 nucleotides are TGTGCCAGTAGTATAGAACGGACGGGCTACACCTTC. As protein: CASSIERTGYTF.

The rearrangement joins TRBV6-6 to TRBJ1-1, with a tentative D call TRBD1 (5 bases). Germline V gene data show CDR1 as MNHNY and CDR2 as SVGAGI (reference sequence). This CDR3 contains 14 residues. The germline V and J ends were trimmed by 2 bases and 6 bases, with 13 bases remaining between them. CDR3 loop: CASSYGGVIPEAFF. The CDR3 bases are TGTGCCAGCAGTTACGGGGGGGTAATACCTGAAGCTTTCTTT.

This chain connects TRBV2 to TRBJ2-1; unclear D gene. The CDR3 sequence is 14 residues long. CDR1 SNHLY and CDR2 FYNNEI come from the germline V gene. V was trimmed by 3 bases and J by 0 bases, leaving 6 bases between them. The DNA for the CDR3 is TGTGCCAGCAGTGATAGTTACTCCTACAATGAGCAGTTCTTC. This encodes CASSDSYSYNEQFF. Supplemented by reference TRBV2 and TRBJ2-1, the full variable domain reads EPEVTQTPSHQVTQMGQEVILRCVPISNHLYFYWYRQILGQKVEFLVSFYNNEISEKSEIFDDQFSVERPDGSNFTLKIRSTKLEDSAMYFCASSDSYSYNEQFFGPGTRLTVL.

This chain connects TRBV2 to TRBJ2-7; weak D call: TRBD1 (5 bases). The CDR3 contains 17 residues. With 3 bases removed from V and 2 bases from J, the gap between germline ends came to 20 bases. Germline values: CDR1 SNHLY, CDR2 FYNNEI. The CDR3 DNA follows: TGTGCCAGCAGTGATCCCCTTCCCAGGGCCTCAACCTACGAGCAGTACTTC. Translating it yields CASSDPLPRASTYEQYF. Combining the CDR3 with reference TRBV2 and TRBJ2-7 gives the whole variable domain EPEVTQTPSHQVTQMGQEVILRCVPISNHLYFYWYRQILGQKVEFLVSFYNNEISEKSEIFDDQFSVERPDGSNFTLKIRSTKLEDSAMYFCASSDPLPRASTYEQYFGPGTRLTVT.

The rearrangement links TRBV5-1 to TRBJ2-2; a weak D match, TRBD1 (6 bases). Per the germline V gene, CDR1 is SGHRS and CDR2 is YFSETQ. Between the trimmed V and J ends, which lost 1 base and 5 bases, there was a span of 12 bases. CDR3 length equals 15 residues. CDR3 region: CASSLSSGATGELFF. The CDR3 region has the DNA TGCGCCAGCAGCTTGAGTTCAGGGGCGACCGGGGAGCTGTTTTTT.

The rearrangement uses TRBV5-6 and TRBJ2-2, with 13 bases lining up with TRBD2. The CDR3 spans 16 residues. From germline, CDR1 is SGHDT and CDR2 YYEEEE. J was trimmed by 6 bases and V by 0 bases; bases with no gene match: 2. CDR3 protein: CASSLGTSGRPGELFF. CDR3 in DNA: TGTGCCAGCAGCTTGGGGACTAGCGGGAGACCCGGGGAGCTGTTTTTT.

The rearrangement links TRBV28 to TRBJ1-1; D gene uncertain. CDR1 is MDHEN and CDR2 is SYDVKM in the germline V gene. Deletions cut 3 bases from V and 6 bases from J, with 8 bases between. The CDR3 totals 12 residues. In DNA, the CDR3 is TGTGCCAGCAGTTTCCCAATATCTGAAGCTTTCTTT. This codes for CASSFPISEAFF.

V usage is TRBV28 and J usage is TRBJ2-5, with a possible D match to TRBD2 (7 bases). Gene TRBJ2-7 matches the end of the DNA better, so the J call may be wrong. Germline V gene sequence: CDR1 MDHEN, CDR2 SYDVKM. The CDR3 runs 15 residues. For the CDR3, the DNA is TGTGCCAGCGATACGACAGGCGGGAGCTCCTACGAGCAGTACTTC. It specifies CASDTTGGSSYEQYF.

The V call is TRBV28, the J call TRBJ2-3; D is ambiguous. This CDR3 is 16 amino acids long. With 3 bases removed from V and 4 bases from J, the gap between germline ends came to 17 bases. CDR1 and CDR2 from the germline V gene are MDHEN and SYDVKM. The chain's CDR3 is CASSFPGSRAPDTQYF. In nucleotides, the CDR3 is TGTGCCAGCAGTTTCCCCGGTAGCCGCGCGCCAGATACGCAGTATTTT.

As DNA, the CDR3 is TGTGCCAGCAGCTTAGCTCTAGCGGGAGTCTCCGAGAACTACGAGCAGTACTTC. It codes for CASSLALAGVSENYEQYF. This chain uses TRBV11-2 with TRBJ2-7, with 10 bases lining up with TRBD2. CDR1 SGHAT and CDR2 FQNNGV come from the germline V gene. The CDR3 is made up of 18 amino acids. Losses at the gene ends were 1 base for V and 3 bases for J; bases not matched to a gene: 12. The variable domain in full, completed from reference TRBV11-2 and TRBJ2-7, reads EAGVAQSPRYKIIEKRQSVAFWCNPISGHATLYWYQQILGQGPKLLIQFQNNGVVDDSQLPKDRFSAERLKGVDSTLKIQPAKLEDSAVYLCASSLALAGVSENYEQYFGPGTRLTVT.

J is TRBJ2-7 and V is TRBV7-6; 7 nucleotides align to TRBD2. This CDR3 contains 15 residues. Germline CDR1 and CDR2: SGHVS and FNYEAQ. V lost 5 bases to trimming and J lost 4 bases; unmatched junction nucleotides: 11. DNA for the CDR3: TGTGCCAGCAGCCCCGGGTTTGGGGAGGGGTACGAGCAGTACTTC. As protein: CASSPGFGEGYEQYF.

CDR3 amino acids: CASSLWAGAPYNEQFF. The CDR3 DNA reads as TGTGCCAGCAGCTTGTGGGCGGGAGCCCCCTACAATGAGCAGTTCTTC. The chain employs TRBV7-2 and TRBJ2-1, with 7 positions matching TRBD2. The CDR3 totals 16 residues. CDR1 is SGHTA and CDR2 is FQGNSA in the germline V gene. J lost 2 bases, V lost 3 bases, and 7 bases had no gene match.

V gene TRBV5-1 combines with J gene TRBJ2-7, with a possible D match to TRBD2 (6 bases). Germline V gene data show CDR1 as SGHRS and CDR2 as YFSETQ. CDR3 length equals 14 residues. The germline V and J ends were trimmed by 4 bases and 3 bases, with 14 bases remaining between them. CDR3 nucleotide sequence: TGCGCCAGCAGCCCCGGGGAGGTAGGCTACGAGCAGTACTTC. This encodes CASSPGEVGYEQYF. Together with reference TRBV5-1 and TRBJ2-7, the CDR3 gives the full variable domain: KAGVTQTPRYLIKTRGQQVTLSCSPISGHRSVSWYQQTPGQGLQFLFEYFSETQRNKGNFPGRFSGRQFSNSRSEMNVSTLELGDSALYLCASSPGEVGYEQYFGPGTRLTVT.